This T cell receptor (beta chain) was captured by sequencing in a study of Ad26.COV2.S vaccination and SARS-CoV-2 variants (dated by TCRdb to the early 2020s). Looking at the study overall: Vaccine-arm donors came from COV1001, a multicentre, randomized, double-blind, placebo-controlled phase I-IIa trial of Ad26.COV2.S in healthy adults. Ad26.COV2.S was administered intramuscularly at 5 x 10^10 or 1 x 10^11 viral particles, either as a single shot or as two shots given 56 days apart. The specificity and breadth of SARS-CoV-2-reactive T cell receptors after Ad26.COV2.S vaccination were assessed by TCRbeta repertoire sequencing. A total of 32 samples were included in the TCR-sequenced set, comprising 19 Ad26.COV2.S vaccine recipients, 5 placebo recipients and 8 SARS-CoV-2 convalescent individuals. Trial participants were randomized into five groups of five, in which low-dose or high-dose Ad26.COV2.S was given once or twice, or placebo was given on both occasions. Throughout the experiments and outcome assessment, investigators stayed blinded to trial group allocation.

About this clone itself: No antigen is known for it. Per-base quality was not reported, and no clone a single base away is much larger than it.

The sample's treatment or condition, from its label and the paper: some 20 received Ad26.COV2.S at low or high dose, single or two shots; about 5 received placebo; per-sample allocation not given. For vaccine and placebo recipients, the sequenced repertoires came from samples collected on day 63 after the first injection. Cohort 1b enrolled some 25 adults aged 18-55 years at a single site in Boston, USA, between 29 July and 7 August 2020. Ad26.COV2.S was a replication-incompetent adenovirus type 26 vector that expressed a prefusion-stabilized SARS-CoV-2 spike protein derived from the original Wuhan strain. Findings and caveats that apply to the study as a whole: Higher spike-specific TCR breadth was observed in Ad26.COV2.S recipients than in placebo recipients (P = 0.0014). The authors noted that the TCR breadth and depth analyses may have underestimated total T cell responses. After vaccination, spike-specific CD8+ and CD4+ T cell responses were reported to show substantial breadth. Non-spike TCR breadth was comparable between vaccine and placebo recipients, consistent with the vaccine containing only spike. The study was not powered to compare responses between vaccine doses or regimens.

The immunoSEQ Assay was used to sequence TCRbeta CDR3 regions. After extraction, genomic DNA underwent amplification by bias-controlled multiplex PCR, followed by high-throughput sequencing. The authors' analysis ran thus. Collapsing and filtering of sequences were performed to quantify the absolute abundance of each unique TCRbeta CDR3 region. Usable DNA was measured by amplifying reference genes present in all nucleated cells, and TCRbeta template counts were normalized to that usable DNA to estimate T cell fraction. Repertoire TCRs were annotated as SARS-CoV-2-specific by exact matching of V gene, CDR3 amino acid sequence and J gene to a known reactive TCR set. The reference SARS-CoV-2 TCR set came from MIRA and was filtered for enrichment in COVID-19-positive ImmuneCODE repertoires, removing public or cross-reactive TCRs. Using the MIRA antigens, annotated TCRs were further analysed by specific ORF or by position within an ORF. Depth was the summed frequency of annotated unique rearrangements, while breadth was defined as annotated unique rearrangements over total unique productive rearrangements. Two-sided Wilcoxon rank-sum tests were used to compare TCR breadth between groups. What TCRdb holds here is the immuneACCESS table cut down to in-frame rearrangements. Part of the clones is not present; checked against another copy, under half of the missing clones reflect an unresolved V gene, and the others are unexplained. The V and J calls and clone size come from that table; D and trimming were worked out from the DNA. The sample records roughly 700,000 clones, roughly nine tenths of which are singletons. Around 1.5% of the sample goes to the ten largest clones.

From a lookup of the germline V gene, CDR1 and CDR2 are SGHRS and YFSETQ. A distance of 12 bases separates the germline ends of V and J, which lose 0 bases and 3 bases respectively. The CDR3 numbers 15 residues from cysteine through phenylalanine. Only CDR3 DNA remains: 45 bases, in frame from the first base. The sequences come from peripheral blood, collected in a trial of Ad26.COV2.S vaccine versus placebo. This receptor chain uses TRBV5-1 and TRBJ1-2, with a tentative D gene TRBD1 over 5 matching bases. This TCR came from a person between 18 and 65 years old who received the Ad26.COV2.S COVID-19 vaccine or a placebo. The DNA sequence follows: TGCGCCAGCAGCTTGGATGGAGGGGCAGACTATGGCTACACCTTC. Protein translation: CASSLDGGADYGYTF.